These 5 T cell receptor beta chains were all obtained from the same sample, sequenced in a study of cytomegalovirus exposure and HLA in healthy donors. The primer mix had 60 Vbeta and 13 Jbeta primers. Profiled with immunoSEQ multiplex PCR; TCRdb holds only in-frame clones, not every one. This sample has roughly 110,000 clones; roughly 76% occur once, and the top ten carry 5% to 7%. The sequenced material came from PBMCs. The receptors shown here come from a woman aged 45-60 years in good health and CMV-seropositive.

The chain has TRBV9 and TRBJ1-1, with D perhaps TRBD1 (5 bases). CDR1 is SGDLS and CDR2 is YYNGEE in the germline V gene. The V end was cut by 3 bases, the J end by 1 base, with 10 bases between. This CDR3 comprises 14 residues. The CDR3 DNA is TGTGCCAGCAGCGAACAGGCAGGGAACACTGAAGCTTTCTTT. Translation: CASSEQAGNTEAFF.

CDR3 sequence: CASSLWTGAGNEKLFF. Written as DNA, the CDR3 is TGCGCCAGCAGCCTCTGGACAGGGGCTGGTAATGAAAAACTGTTTTTT. The chain has TRBV5-1 and TRBJ1-4; 9 positions agree with TRBD1. The CDR3 covers 16 residues. The junction had 8 bases not matched to a gene; V was cut back by 4 bases and J by 4 bases. CDR1 and CDR2 (germline): SGHRS, YFSETQ.

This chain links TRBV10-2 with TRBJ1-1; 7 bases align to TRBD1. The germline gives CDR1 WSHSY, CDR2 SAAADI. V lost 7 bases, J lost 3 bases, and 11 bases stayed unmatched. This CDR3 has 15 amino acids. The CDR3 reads CASTEILGQDTEAFF. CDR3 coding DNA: TGCGCCAGCACCGAAATCCTTGGACAGGACACTGAAGCTTTCTTT.

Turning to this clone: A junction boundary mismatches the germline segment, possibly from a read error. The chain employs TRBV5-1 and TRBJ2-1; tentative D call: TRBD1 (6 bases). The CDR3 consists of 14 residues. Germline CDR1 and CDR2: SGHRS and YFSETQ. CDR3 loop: CASSFGQSYDEQFF. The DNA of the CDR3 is TGCGCCAGCAGCTTCGGACAGTCCTACGATGAGCAGTTCTTC.

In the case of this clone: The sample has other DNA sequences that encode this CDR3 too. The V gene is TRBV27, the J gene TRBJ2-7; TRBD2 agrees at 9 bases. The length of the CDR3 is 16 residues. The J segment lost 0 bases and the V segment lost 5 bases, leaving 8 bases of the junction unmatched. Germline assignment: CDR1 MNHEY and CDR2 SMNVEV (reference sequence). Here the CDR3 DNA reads TGTGCCAGCAGTCCATCTAGCGGGGAGAGCTCCTACGAGCAGTACTTC. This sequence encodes CASSPSSGESSYEQYF.